This T cell receptor beta chain was sequenced in a study of CD8+CD57+ T cells in acquired aplastic anemia. Study in general: The mean DNA yield obtained from sorted CD4+ and CD8+ cells came to about 3 ug.

TCR beta VDJ and CDR3 profiles were obtained from a genomic DNA template. TCRdb reanalysed the reads using MiXCR and keeps one entry per CDR3 protein. Of around 430,000 distinct CDR3 sequences detected, around 30% appear once; the ten largest clones hold less than 1%. The authors sequenced patients whose flow cytometry had shown CD8+CD57+ cell expansion. Acquired aplastic anemia of severe grade affected all patients. The blood sampling took place in patients who had so far received no therapy. Germline V gene data show CDR1 as MNHNS and CDR2 as SASEGT. V was clipped by 0 bases and J by 3 bases, with 9 bases between them. This CDR3 region has 14 residues. This clonotype was recorded a few times.

The genes are TRBV6-1 and TRBJ2-7; a weak D match, TRBD2 (5 bases). This receptor was taken from a human donor with aplastic anemia. Source material: sorted CD4+, CD8+, or CD8+CD57+ T cells (not recorded which) from PBMCs. The CDR3 sequence is CASSEADGIYEQYF. As DNA, the CDR3 is TGTGCCAGCAGTGAAGCGGACGGGATCTACGAGCAGTACTTC.